This T cell receptor (beta chain) was recorded in a study of CD8 T cells in ankylosing spondylitis. Study outcomes and limitations: Earlier work had already found some motif variants in reactive arthritis synovial fluid and blood.

This clonotype showed up many times. Its antigen remains unknown. V lost 4 bases, J lost 9 bases, and 15 bases stayed unmatched. This CDR3 is built from 16 residues. CDR1 is DFQATT, CDR2 SNEGSKA, per germline (reference sequence). Each CDR3 protein gets one entry after TCRdb re-called the 5' RACE reads with MiXCR. Among approximately 180,000 distinct CDR3 sequences, about 20% were seen once, and the ten largest hold 4.3%. The receptor was isolated from a male donor aged 10 to 30 with ankylosing spondylitis or in good health (not recorded which). The chain carries TRBV20-1 and TRBJ1-5; TRBD1 matches at 10 bases. Specimen: blood, either unsorted or a sorted T cell fraction (not recorded which). This chain's CDR3 is CSAKKPGTGAEGPQHF. The CDR3 nucleotides read TGCAGTGCTAAGAAACCGGGGACAGGGGCCGAAGGGCCCCAGCATTTT.